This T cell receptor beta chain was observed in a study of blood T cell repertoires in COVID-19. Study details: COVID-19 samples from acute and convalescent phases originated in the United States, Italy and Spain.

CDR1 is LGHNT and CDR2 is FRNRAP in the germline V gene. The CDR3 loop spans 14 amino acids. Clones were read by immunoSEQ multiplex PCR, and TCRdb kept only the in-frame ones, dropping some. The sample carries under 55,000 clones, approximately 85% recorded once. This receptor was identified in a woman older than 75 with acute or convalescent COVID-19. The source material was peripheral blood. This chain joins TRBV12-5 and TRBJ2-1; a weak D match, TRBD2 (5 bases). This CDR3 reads CASRGASSYNEQFF. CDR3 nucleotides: TGTGCCAGCCGGGGAGCGAGCTCCTACAATGAGCAGTTCTTC.